The 28 T cell receptor beta chains below all came from one sample that was sequenced in a study of T cell responses to AZD1222 COVID-19 vaccine. Profiled with immunoSEQ multiplex PCR; TCRdb holds only in-frame clones, not every one. Of about 140,000 clones listed, over 85% are singletons. The sequences come from peripheral blood, collected on day 0 of AZD1222 vaccination. These receptors came from an adult in good health.

The V and J genes are TRBV7-2 and TRBJ1-4, with 7 bases fitting TRBD1. Germline V gene lookup returns CDR1 SGHTA and CDR2 FQGNSA. The V and J ends lost 5 bases and 5 bases, in that order; junction bases with no gene match: 8. This CDR3 spans 15 amino acids. The CDR3 nucleotides are TGTGCCAGCAGCCCCGCTCCACAGGGGAATGAAAAACTGTTTTTT. This sequence encodes CASSPAPQGNEKLFF.

The rearrangement joins TRBV7-9 to TRBJ2-7, with TRBD2 matching 14 bases. The V segment lost 3 bases and the J segment 0 bases; nucleotides outside the gene matches: 1. Germline loops: CDR1 SEHNR, CDR2 FQNEAQ (reference sequence). The CDR3 consists of 16 residues. CDR3 bases: TGTGCCAGCAGCTTGGGGACTAGCGGGGGCTCCTACGAGCAGTACTTC. Translating gives CASSLGTSGGSYEQYF.

This clone came up a few times. The chain joins TRBV28 to TRBJ1-1; 11 bases match TRBD1. CDR1 is MDHEN and CDR2 is SYDVKM in the germline V gene. V dropped 4 bases and J dropped 3; count of bases not matched to a gene: 7. The CDR3 covers 16 residues. The CDR3 spells CASSSWPGQGDTEAFF. The CDR3 nucleotides are TGTGCCAGCAGTTCGTGGCCGGGACAGGGGGACACTGAAGCTTTCTTT.

For this clone: At the DNA level, this CDR3 is encoded by other sequences in the same sample as well. V is TRBV7-2 and J is TRBJ2-1; 9 nucleotides align to TRBD2. V lost 1 base and J lost 5; bases outside the gene matches: 3. The CDR3 length is 15 residues. Per the germline V gene, CDR1 is SGHTA and CDR2 is FQGNSA. In nucleotides, the CDR3 is TGTGCCAGCAGCTTAGGGCTAGCGGGAAACAATGAGCAGTTCTTC. Encoded protein: CASSLGLAGNNEQFF.

The genes are TRBV28 and TRBJ2-1; D gene unclear. In germline, CDR1 is MDHEN, CDR2 SYDVKM. The CDR3 spans 11 residues. Deletions cut 7 bases from V and 5 bases from J, with 6 bases between. CDR3: CASIENNEQFF. The CDR3 nucleotides read TGTGCCAGCATAGAGAACAATGAGCAGTTCTTC.

The chain recombines TRBV5-1 with TRBJ2-7; TRBD1 aligns across 8 bases. CDR1 SGHRS and CDR2 YFSETQ come from the germline V gene. V gave up 4 bases and J gave up 7 bases; unmatched junction bases: 10. This CDR3 is 14 amino acids long. The CDR3 loop reads CASSGSTGVEEQYF. CDR3 DNA: TGCGCCAGCAGCGGATCGACAGGGGTTGAGGAGCAGTACTTC.

The V and J genes are TRBV5-4 and TRBJ2-5, with D possibly TRBD1 on 6 matching bases. The V gene lost 4 bases and the J gene lost 2 bases, with 12 bases spanning the gap. Looked up from germline, CDR1 is SGHNT and CDR2 is YYREEE (reference sequence). The CDR3 runs 14 residues. The chain's CDR3 is CASSSGTQQETQYF. CDR3 nucleotide sequence: TGTGCCAGCAGCAGTGGGACACAGCAAGAGACCCAGTACTTC.

This sequence joins TRBV27 and TRBJ2-7; D remains unclear. The germline gives CDR1 MNHEY, CDR2 SMNVEV (reference sequence). This CDR3 is built from 13 residues. V was shortened by 5 bases and J by 0 bases, with 8 bases between the two germline ends. The CDR3 sequence: CASSTPFSYEQYF. The DNA for the CDR3 is TGTGCCAGCAGTACACCTTTCTCCTACGAGCAGTACTTC.

CDR3 sequence (DNA): TGTGCCAGCAGTTTACGTTCTGGCTACACCTTC. Translating it yields CASSLRSGYTF. The chain recombines TRBV11-2 with TRBJ1-2; D gene uncertain. The CDR3 has 11 residues. The V gene lost 6 bases and the J gene lost 7 bases, with 9 bases spanning the gap. The germline V gene has CDR1 SGHAT and CDR2 FQNNGV.

This clone was observed a single time. The J gene is TRBJ2-2, the V gene TRBV5-1; possibly TRBD2 for D (5 bases). V lost 0 bases and J 0 bases, leaving 9 bases between the germline ends. This CDR3 has 16 residues. CDR1 SGHRS and CDR2 YFSETQ come from the germline V gene. The CDR3 loop reads CASSLGLAPNTGELFF. The CDR3 nucleotides are TGCGCCAGCAGCTTGGGTCTAGCCCCGAACACCGGGGAGCTGTTTTTT. Complete variable domain (other parts from reference TRBV5-1 and TRBJ2-2): KAGVTQTPRYLIKTRGQQVTLSCSPISGHRSVSWYQQTPGQGLQFLFEYFSETQRNKGNFPGRFSGRQFSNSRSEMNVSTLELGDSALYLCASSLGLAPNTGELFFGEGSRLTVL.

This chain joins TRBV11-3 and TRBJ2-1; D not certain. In germline, CDR1 is SGHNT, CDR2 YENEEA. CDR3 length: 13 residues. Trimming took 5 bases from V and 4 from J, leaving 9 bases between them. The DNA of the CDR3 is TGTGCCAGCAGCAGAAACAGATACAATGAGCAGTTCTTC. This encodes CASSRNRYNEQFF. The variable domain in full, completed from reference TRBV11-3 and TRBJ2-1, reads EAGVVQSPRYKIIEKKQPVAFWCNPISGHNTLYWYLQNLGQGPELLIRYENEEAVDDSQLPKDRFSAERLKGVDSTLKIQPAELGDSAVYLCASSRNRYNEQFFGPGTRLTVL.

J is TRBJ2-1 and V is TRBV15; tentative D call: TRBD2 (6 bases). Germline loops: CDR1 LNHNV, CDR2 YYDKDF (reference sequence). The V and J ends lost 6 bases and 2 bases respectively, with 11 bases between them. CDR3 length: 14 amino acids. The CDR3: CATRLGRTYNEQFF. The CDR3 DNA follows: TGTGCCACCAGGTTGGGGAGGACCTACAATGAGCAGTTCTTC.

The chain has TRBV7-9 and TRBJ2-5, with TRBD2 matching over 7 bases. This CDR3 is 18 amino acids long. CDR1 SEHNR and CDR2 FQNEAQ come from the germline V gene (reference sequence). V lost 4 bases to trimming and J lost 1 base; unmatched junction nucleotides: 15. CDR3 residues: CASSSAQVMLAVQETQYF. The CDR3 region has the DNA TGTGCCAGCAGCTCTGCCCAGGTTATGCTAGCGGTCCAAGAGACCCAGTACTTC.

J is TRBJ1-3 and V is TRBV7-9, with D perhaps matching TRBD1 (6 bases). Per germline, CDR1 SEHNR and CDR2 FQNEAQ (reference sequence). The CDR3 runs 15 residues. With 4 bases removed from V and 0 bases from J, the gap between germline ends came to 10 bases. In DNA form, the CDR3 reads TGTGCCAGCAGCTCCCCAGGGGCCTCTGGAAACACCATATATTTT. This sequence encodes CASSSPGASGNTIYF.

V is TRBV4-1 and J is TRBJ1-5; 7 bases match TRBD1. This CDR3 is built from 18 residues. CDR1 and CDR2 (germline): MGHRA, YSYEKL. With 3 bases clipped from V and 3 bases from J, the junction kept 14 bases outside the gene matches. The CDR3 loop is CASSQYTGDSSVNQPQHF. In nucleotides, the CDR3 is TGCGCCAGCAGCCAGTATACCGGGGACAGTTCGGTCAATCAGCCCCAGCATTTT.

The chain joins TRBV5-1 to TRBJ1-5, with TRBD1 identical over 8 bases. J was trimmed by 6 bases and V by 0 bases; bases with no gene match: 5. CDR1 and CDR2 (germline): SGHRS, YFSETQ. This CDR3 contains 15 residues. The CDR3 DNA sequence: TGCGCCAGCAGCTTGGAGGGGACAGGTCCTCAGCCCCAGCATTTT. It encodes CASSLEGTGPQPQHF.

The V gene is TRBV6-6, the J gene TRBJ2-1; D may be TRBD1 (6 bases). Trimming took off 8 bases at V and 4 bases at J, with 18 bases between the two ends. CDR1 MNHNY and CDR2 SVGAGI come from the germline V gene (reference sequence). CDR3 size: 15 residues. Written as DNA, the CDR3 is TGTGCCAGCGCTTCAGGGGCGAGGATATACAATGAGCAGTTCTTC. It translates to CASASGARIYNEQFF.

The gene calls are TRBV5-1 and TRBJ1-2; D gene unclear. The CDR3 is made up of 17 amino acids. The germline gives CDR1 SGHRS, CDR2 YFSETQ. The V end was cut by 0 bases, the J end by 2 bases, with 17 bases between. CDR3 sequence (DNA): TGCGCCAGCAGCTTGGGGGGAATTTGGAGGGTAAACTATGGCTACACCTTC. It specifies CASSLGGIWRVNYGYTF.

V gene TRBV15 combines with J gene TRBJ1-1; D is perhaps TRBD1 (6 bases). Trimming pared 7 bases from V and 0 bases from J, leaving 9 bases between. This CDR3 has 13 amino acids. CDR1 is LNHNV and CDR2 is YYDKDF in the germline V gene (reference sequence). CDR3 protein: CATNRALNTEAFF. The CDR3 DNA sequence: TGTGCCACCAACAGGGCGCTGAACACTGAAGCTTTCTTT.

This clone has a single count. The CDR3 sequence: CASSSTGSSYNSPLHF. In nucleotides, the CDR3 is TGTGCCAGCAGCTCGACGGGGAGCTCCTATAATTCACCCCTCCACTTT. The chain uses TRBV7-2 and TRBJ1-6, with D unresolved. The germline gives CDR1 SGHTA, CDR2 FQGNSA. This CDR3 comprises 16 residues. The V end was cut by 4 bases, the J end by 0 bases, with 10 bases between.

The chain joins TRBV5-1 to TRBJ1-6, with D perhaps matching TRBD1 (5 bases). This CDR3 region has 15 residues. Germline CDR1 is SGHRS and CDR2 is YFSETQ. Trimming removed 4 bases from V and 10 bases from J, with 18 bases in between. The CDR3 DNA follows: TGCGCCAGCAGCGATGAGACCGGGCAGGGATCACCCCTCCACTTT. Protein product: CASSDETGQGSPLHF. Full variable domain (missing parts from reference TRBV5-1 and TRBJ1-6): KAGVTQTPRYLIKTRGQQVTLSCSPISGHRSVSWYQQTPGQGLQFLFEYFSETQRNKGNFPGRFSGRQFSNSRSEMNVSTLELGDSALYLCASSDETGQGSPLHFGNGTRLTVT.

The chain carries TRBV5-1 and TRBJ2-1; the match to TRBD2 covers 8 bases. The CDR3 is 14 residues long. Looked up from germline, CDR1 is SGHRS and CDR2 is YFSETQ. The J segment lost 7 bases and the V segment lost 4 bases, leaving 7 bases of the junction unmatched. As DNA, the CDR3 is TGCGCCAGCAGCCGGGAGGGTTTGGCAAATGAGCAGTTCTTC. Encoded protein: CASSREGLANEQFF.

V usage is TRBV5-1 and J usage is TRBJ2-2; the D is unclear. Between the trimmed V and J ends, which lost 2 bases and 5 bases, there was a span of 7 bases. The CDR3 covers 13 residues. The germline V gene encodes CDR1 SGHRS and CDR2 YFSETQ. The CDR3 loop is CASSLTVTGELFF. Here the CDR3 DNA reads TGCGCCAGCAGCTTAACGGTAACCGGGGAGCTGTTTTTT. The variable domain in full, completed from reference TRBV5-1 and TRBJ2-2, reads KAGVTQTPRYLIKTRGQQVTLSCSPISGHRSVSWYQQTPGQGLQFLFEYFSETQRNKGNFPGRFSGRQFSNSRSEMNVSTLELGDSALYLCASSLTVTGELFFGEGSRLTVL.

The chain couples TRBV10-3 to TRBJ1-2, with 8 nucleotides matching TRBD1. J lost 0 bases, V lost 3 bases, and 6 bases had no gene match. Germline V gene lookup returns CDR1 ENHRY and CDR2 SYGVKD. CDR3 length: 16 residues. The CDR3, as DNA: TGTGCCATCAGTGAATCTGACAGGGGAGCTAACTATGGCTACACCTTC. It codes for CAISESDRGANYGYTF.

This chain connects TRBV21-1 to TRBJ1-5. TRBV21-1 is a pseudogene. The CDR3 spans 15 residues. CDR3 amino acids: CASSKCRGGDQPQHF. The DNA for the CDR3 is TGTGCCAGCAGCAAATGCCGGGGGGGGGATCAGCCCCAGCATTTT.

This clone was recorded once. The V gene is TRBV6-5, the J gene TRBJ2-7; TRBD1 matches at 8 bases. The CDR3 contains 16 residues. V lost 4 bases and J lost 2; bases outside the gene matches: 10. Germline loops: CDR1 MNHEY, CDR2 SVGAGI. The CDR3 here is CASSFSAGQGTYEQYF. For the CDR3, the DNA is TGTGCCAGCAGTTTTTCCGCCGGACAGGGTACCTACGAGCAGTACTTC.

The chain uses TRBV27 and TRBJ2-7; D is unresolved. CDR3 size: 15 residues. The germline V and J ends were trimmed by 0 bases and 0 bases, with 9 bases remaining between them. Germline CDR1 reads MNHEY; CDR2 reads SMNVEV (reference sequence). The CDR3 protein is CASSLSPSGSYEQYF. The CDR3 DNA sequence: TGTGCCAGCAGTTTATCGCCCAGTGGCTCCTACGAGCAGTACTTC.

This chain joins TRBV2 and TRBJ2-2; D is unresolved. CDR1 and CDR2 from the germline V gene are SNHLY and FYNNEI. V lost 2 bases and J lost 7, with 11 bases in between. The CDR3 sequence is 14 residues long. The CDR3 coding sequence is TGTGCCAGCAGTGAATCCGGTCCTGGCGGGGAGCTGTTTTTT. Its protein product is CASSESGPGGELFF.